Listed below are T cell receptor beta chains from one sample, sequenced in a study of beta chain features in type 1 diabetes. Sequencing was performed with immunoSEQ multiplex PCR; in TCRdb, only in-frame clones are kept and a portion is missing. The sample lists tens of thousands of clones, roughly 39% occurring once. Sequencing was performed on Tregs from blood. The receptors were gathered from a man aged 25 to 45 with type 1 diabetes. CDR3s include the opening cysteine and the closing phenylalanine or tryptophan. The order of the fields is V gene, J gene, D gene, clone size, CDR3 protein, CDR3 DNA. The D gene is left open where the match is weak. Clone size, where shown, is once, few, many, or a class for clones that have expanded.

v_call: TRBV7-9
j_call: TRBJ1-1
d_call: -
clone_size: -
cdr3_aa: CASSPDYYITRTEAFF
cdr3_nt: TGTGCCAGCAGCCCGGACTATTATATCACCCGCACTGAAGCTTTCTTT

v_call: TRBV5-4
j_call: TRBJ2-2
d_call: TRBD1
clone_size: -
cdr3_aa: CASSLPPGQGNTGELFF
cdr3_nt: TGTGCCAGCAGCTTACCTCCGGGACAGGGTAACACCGGGGAGCTGTTTTTT

v_call: TRBV28
j_call: TRBJ2-3
d_call: -
clone_size: few
cdr3_aa: CALGGSSVRDTQYF
cdr3_nt: TGTGCCCTCGGAGGGAGTTCCGTCAGAGATACGCAGTATTTT

v_call: TRBV7-2
j_call: TRBJ2-5
d_call: TRBD2
clone_size: -
cdr3_aa: CASSLGAGAETQYF
cdr3_nt: TGTGCCAGCAGCTTAGGTGCGGGAGCAGAGACCCAGTACTTC

v_call: TRBV7-3
j_call: TRBJ2-7
d_call: TRBD2
clone_size: -
cdr3_aa: CASSRGLADSYEQYF
cdr3_nt: TGTGCCAGCAGCCGAGGACTAGCGGACTCCTACGAGCAGTACTTC

v_call: TRBV5-5
j_call: TRBJ1-1
d_call: TRBD1
clone_size: -
cdr3_aa: CASSYRTGGLNTEAFF
cdr3_nt: TGTGCCAGCAGCTACCGGACAGGGGGTTTAAACACTGAAGCTTTCTTT

v_call: TRBV5-1
j_call: TRBJ2-7
d_call: TRBD2
clone_size: -
cdr3_aa: CASSLDRTSGYEQYF
cdr3_nt: TGCGCCAGCAGCTTGGACAGGACTAGCGGGTACGAGCAGTACTTC

v_call: TRBV11-2
j_call: TRBJ2-3
d_call: -
clone_size: -
cdr3_aa: CASIPTGGNTQYF
cdr3_nt: TGTGCCAGCATCCCCACCGGGGGAAATACGCAGTATTTT

v_call: TRBV15
j_call: TRBJ2-7
d_call: -
clone_size: -
cdr3_aa: CATSRSSLLQGIEQYF
cdr3_nt: TGTGCCACCAGCAGATCCTCCCTCCTACAGGGAATCGAGCAGTACTTC

v_call: TRBV11-2
j_call: TRBJ2-7
d_call: -
clone_size: -
cdr3_aa: CASSLAYSYEQYF
cdr3_nt: TGTGCCAGCAGCTTAGCGTACAGCTACGAGCAGTACTTC

v_call: TRBV28
j_call: TRBJ1-2
d_call: -
clone_size: -
cdr3_aa: CVIQGNGYTF
cdr3_nt: TGTGTAATACAGGGTAATGGCTACACCTTC

v_call: TRBV6-5
j_call: TRBJ2-1
d_call: TRBD1
clone_size: -
cdr3_aa: CASRTGGTYNEQFF
cdr3_nt: TGTGCCAGCAGAACAGGGGGAACCTACAATGAGCAGTTCTTC

v_call: TRBV4-3
j_call: TRBJ2-7
d_call: -
clone_size: few
cdr3_aa: CASSQELNYEQYF
cdr3_nt: TGCGCCAGCAGCCAAGAATTGAACTACGAGCAGTACTTC

v_call: TRBV6-6
j_call: TRBJ2-1
d_call: -
clone_size: -
cdr3_aa: CASKNRVRTYNEQFF
cdr3_nt: TGTGCCAGCAAAAACAGGGTGAGGACTTACAATGAGCAGTTCTTC

v_call: TRBV18
j_call: TRBJ2-4
d_call: -
clone_size: -
cdr3_aa: CASSPPSVLINIQYF
cdr3_nt: TGTGCCAGCTCACCTCCGTCGGTCCTTATAAACATTCAGTACTTC

v_call: TRBV6-5
j_call: TRBJ1-2
d_call: -
clone_size: once
cdr3_aa: CASSYYNHRAGYTF
cdr3_nt: TGTGCCAGCAGTTACTATAACCACAGGGCTGGCTACACCTTC

v_call: TRBV5-5
j_call: TRBJ2-6
d_call: TRBD1
clone_size: -
cdr3_aa: CASSPGQGLAGANVLTF
cdr3_nt: TGTGCCAGCAGCCCGGGACAGGGATTAGCTGGGGCCAACGTCCTGACTTTC

v_call: TRBV6-5
j_call: TRBJ1-1
d_call: -
clone_size: -
cdr3_aa: CASSFNPTGADTEAFF
cdr3_nt: TGTGCCAGCAGTTTTAACCCGACAGGAGCGGACACTGAAGCTTTCTTT

v_call: TRBV2
j_call: TRBJ2-5
d_call: TRBD1
clone_size: -
cdr3_aa: CASSADREETQYF
cdr3_nt: TGTGCCAGCAGTGCGGACAGGGAAGAGACCCAGTACTTC

v_call: TRBV2
j_call: TRBJ2-3
d_call: -
clone_size: -
cdr3_aa: CASSEVVDTQYF
cdr3_nt: TGTGCCAGCAGCGAGGTGGTCGATACGCAGTATTTT

v_call: TRBV9
j_call: TRBJ2-2
d_call: TRBD1
clone_size: -
cdr3_aa: CASSKGGQGANTGELFF
cdr3_nt: TGTGCCAGCAGTAAAGGGGGACAGGGGGCGAACACCGGGGAGCTGTTTTTT

v_call: TRBV6-1
j_call: TRBJ1-5
d_call: TRBD1
clone_size: few
cdr3_aa: CASRGGGQPQHF
cdr3_nt: TGTGCCAGCAGAGGGGGCGGCCAGCCCCAGCATTTT

v_call: TRBV27
j_call: TRBJ2-1
d_call: -
clone_size: -
cdr3_aa: CASSPRFGEQFF
cdr3_nt: TGTGCCAGCAGTCCGCGGTTTGGTGAGCAGTTCTTC

v_call: TRBV5-1
j_call: TRBJ2-2
d_call: -
clone_size: -
cdr3_aa: CASSLAVTENTGELFF
cdr3_nt: TGCGCCAGCAGCTTGGCGGTCACTGAGAACACCGGGGAGCTGTTTTTT

v_call: TRBV5-4
j_call: TRBJ2-2
d_call: TRBD2
clone_size: -
cdr3_aa: CASSKGLAMNTGELFF
cdr3_nt: TGTGCCAGCAGCAAGGGACTAGCCATGAACACCGGGGAGCTGTTTTTT

v_call: TRBV28
j_call: TRBJ2-7
d_call: TRBD1
clone_size: few
cdr3_aa: CASSLWDRGNEQYF
cdr3_nt: TGTGCCAGCAGTTTATGGGACAGGGGAAACGAGCAGTACTTC

v_call: TRBV5-1
j_call: TRBJ2-5
d_call: -
clone_size: -
cdr3_aa: CASRVDSNLQETQYF
cdr3_nt: TGCGCCAGCAGAGTGGACAGCAACCTCCAAGAGACCCAGTACTTC

v_call: TRBV7-2
j_call: TRBJ2-7
d_call: -
clone_size: few
cdr3_aa: CASSLQSYEQYF
cdr3_nt: TGTGCCAGCAGCCTCCAGTCCTACGAGCAGTACTTC

v_call: TRBV14
j_call: TRBJ2-7
d_call: TRBD2
clone_size: -
cdr3_aa: CASSPYSGRNEQYF
cdr3_nt: TGTGCCAGCAGCCCTTATAGCGGGAGGAACGAGCAGTACTTC

v_call: TRBV7-6
j_call: TRBJ2-2
d_call: -
clone_size: few
cdr3_aa: CASSKLPNTGELFF
cdr3_nt: TGTGCCAGCAGCAAGCTACCGAACACCGGGGAGCTGTTTTTT

v_call: TRBV2
j_call: TRBJ1-3
d_call: -
clone_size: -
cdr3_aa: CASSGNGGPGNTIYF
cdr3_nt: TGTGCCAGCAGTGGCAATGGCGGGCCTGGAAACACCATATATTTT

v_call: TRBV28
j_call: TRBJ2-5
d_call: TRBD2
clone_size: -
cdr3_aa: CASTGREAGETQYF
cdr3_nt: TGTGCCAGCACGGGGCGGGAGGCTGGAGAGACCCAGTACTTC

v_call: TRBV7-2
j_call: TRBJ2-3
d_call: -
clone_size: -
cdr3_aa: CASSPLARTSTQYF
cdr3_nt: TGTGCCAGCAGCCCTCTAGCGAGAACATCCACGCAGTATTTT

v_call: TRBV18
j_call: TRBJ1-1
d_call: TRBD1
clone_size: -
cdr3_aa: CASSPGQGLNTEAFF
cdr3_nt: TGTGCCAGCTCACCAGGACAGGGTTTGAACACTGAAGCTTTCTTT

v_call: TRBV9
j_call: TRBJ1-3
d_call: TRBD1
clone_size: -
cdr3_aa: CASSAFDRASGNTIYF
cdr3_nt: TGTGCCAGCAGCGCCTTCGACAGGGCGTCTGGAAACACCATATATTTT

v_call: TRBV7-9
j_call: TRBJ2-2
d_call: -
clone_size: -
cdr3_aa: CASSLGSHEAGELFF
cdr3_nt: TGTGCCAGCAGCTTGGGTAGCCATGAGGCCGGGGAGCTGTTTTTT

v_call: TRBV5-1
j_call: TRBJ2-1
d_call: TRBD2
clone_size: few
cdr3_aa: CASSPGLAVYNEQFF
cdr3_nt: TGCGCCAGCAGCCCGGGACTAGCGGTCTACAATGAGCAGTTCTTC

v_call: TRBV7-8
j_call: TRBJ2-7
d_call: TRBD1
clone_size: few
cdr3_aa: CASSPSGGTIWEQYF
cdr3_nt: TGTGCCAGCAGCCCGTCAGGGGGCACCATCTGGGAGCAGTACTTC

v_call: TRBV29-1
j_call: TRBJ1-5
d_call: TRBD1
clone_size: -
cdr3_aa: CSATLQGSNQPQHF
cdr3_nt: TGCAGCGCCACGCTACAGGGGAGCAATCAGCCCCAGCATTTT

v_call: TRBV5-1
j_call: TRBJ1-2
d_call: -
clone_size: -
cdr3_aa: CASGLVGSYGYTF
cdr3_nt: TGCGCCAGCGGCTTGGTGGGGAGCTATGGCTACACCTTC

v_call: TRBV4-1
j_call: TRBJ2-1
d_call: -
clone_size: -
cdr3_aa: CASSRGDSHRGEQFF
cdr3_nt: TGCGCCAGCAGCCGGGGGGACTCCCACCGGGGTGAGCAGTTCTTC

v_call: TRBV2
j_call: TRBJ2-7
d_call: TRBD1
clone_size: -
cdr3_aa: CASRQGTYEQYF
cdr3_nt: TGTGCCAGCAGACAGGGGACCTACGAGCAGTACTTC

v_call: TRBV5-1
j_call: TRBJ1-1
d_call: -
clone_size: few
cdr3_aa: CASSLGGEAFF
cdr3_nt: TGCGCCAGCAGCTTGGGAGGTGAAGCTTTCTTT

v_call: TRBV5-5
j_call: TRBJ1-1
d_call: TRBD1
clone_size: few
cdr3_aa: CASSLTGVNTEAFF
cdr3_nt: TGTGCCAGCAGCCTGACAGGGGTGAACACTGAAGCTTTCTTT

v_call: TRBV28
j_call: TRBJ1-4
d_call: TRBD1
clone_size: few
cdr3_aa: CASSTGQGLAATNEKLFF
cdr3_nt: TGTGCCAGCAGTACCGGACAGGGTTTAGCTGCAACTAATGAAAAACTGTTTTTT

v_call: TRBV5-4
j_call: TRBJ2-6
d_call: -
clone_size: -
cdr3_aa: CASSLGDPYSGANVLTF
cdr3_nt: TGTGCCAGCAGCTTAGGAGACCCCTACTCTGGGGCCAACGTCCTGACTTTC

v_call: TRBV7-9
j_call: TRBJ2-1
d_call: -
clone_size: few
cdr3_aa: CASSLQNEQFF
cdr3_nt: TGTGCCAGCAGCTTACAAAATGAGCAGTTCTTC

v_call: TRBV7-9
j_call: TRBJ2-3
d_call: -
clone_size: few
cdr3_aa: CASSLRGGGILDTQYF
cdr3_nt: TGTGCCAGCAGCTTGCGGGGCGGAGGGATCTTGGATACGCAGTATTTT

v_call: TRBV5-6
j_call: TRBJ2-7
d_call: TRBD2
clone_size: -
cdr3_aa: CASSTPAGGQQYF
cdr3_nt: TGTGCCAGCAGCACCCCCGCGGGGGGTCAGCAGTACTTC

v_call: TRBV5-6
j_call: TRBJ2-7
d_call: TRBD2
clone_size: -
cdr3_aa: CASSLGLAGTYEQYF
cdr3_nt: TGTGCCAGCAGCTTGGGGCTAGCGGGGACCTACGAGCAGTACTTC

v_call: TRBV7-2
j_call: TRBJ2-7
d_call: -
clone_size: -
cdr3_aa: CASSRDLTYEQYF
cdr3_nt: TGTGCCAGCAGCCGGGACTTAACCTACGAGCAGTACTTC

v_call: TRBV7-3
j_call: TRBJ2-3
d_call: TRBD1
clone_size: -
cdr3_aa: CASSPGTGGPDTQYF
cdr3_nt: TGTGCCAGCAGCCCCGGGACAGGGGGCCCAGATACGCAGTATTTT

v_call: TRBV4-3
j_call: TRBJ1-1
d_call: -
clone_size: once
cdr3_aa: CASSQELSNTEAFF
cdr3_nt: TGCGCCAGCAGCCAAGAACTGTCCAACACTGAAGCTTTCTTT

v_call: TRBV28
j_call: TRBJ1-1
d_call: TRBD1
clone_size: few
cdr3_aa: CASSPGTVWGTEAFF
cdr3_nt: TGTGCCAGCAGCCCCGGGACAGTATGGGGCACTGAAGCTTTCTTT

v_call: TRBV6-5
j_call: TRBJ2-5
d_call: TRBD2
clone_size: -
cdr3_aa: CASSPFVAGDETQYF
cdr3_nt: TGTGCCAGCAGCCCCTTCGTGGCGGGAGATGAGACCCAGTACTTC

v_call: TRBV7-2
j_call: TRBJ2-4
d_call: -
clone_size: -
cdr3_aa: CASREGAKNIQYF
cdr3_nt: TGTGCCAGCAGAGAGGGAGCCAAAAACATTCAGTACTTC

v_call: TRBV5-1
j_call: TRBJ1-4
d_call: -
clone_size: few
cdr3_aa: CASSLGRGEKLFF
cdr3_nt: TGCGCCAGCAGCTTAGGCAGGGGAGAAAAACTGTTTTTT

v_call: TRBV7-9
j_call: TRBJ2-3
d_call: TRBD2
clone_size: -
cdr3_aa: CASSGGLAGVSTDTQYF
cdr3_nt: TGTGCCAGCAGCGGCGGACTAGCGGGAGTCAGCACAGATACGCAGTATTTT

v_call: TRBV28
j_call: TRBJ2-1
d_call: TRBD2
clone_size: few
cdr3_aa: CASTSQRLAGEQFF
cdr3_nt: TGTGCCAGCACTTCTCAACGACTAGCTGGTGAGCAGTTCTTC

v_call: TRBV5-4
j_call: TRBJ1-3
d_call: -
clone_size: -
cdr3_aa: CASSLGGASSGNTIYF
cdr3_nt: TGTGCCAGCAGTCTAGGCGGCGCGAGCTCTGGAAACACCATATATTTT